These 2 T cell receptor beta chains originate from one sample sequenced in a study of blood T cells in healthy people across ages. A sample-barcoded 5' primer and a J-beta primer mix were used in a second PCR of roughly 6 to 11 cycles. TCRdb re-called the 5' RACE reads through MiXCR, storing one row per CDR3 protein. The top ten clones hold approximately 10% of a sample with some 940,000 distinct CDR3 sequences, just under 30% of them seen once. These same data were also listed under a study on T cells of mothers and their children.

Sequencing was carried out using blood. Source of these receptors: a woman in her 40s in good health.

As to this clonotype: A much larger clone differs by one base, so this may be a read error. V gene TRBV29-1 combines with J gene TRBJ2-1; D is uncertain. Germline CDR1 is SQVTM and CDR2 is ANQGSEA. This CDR3 spans 13 amino acids. Trimming took off 5 bases at V and 10 bases at J, with 18 bases between the two ends. This CDR3 is CSVLTGGSYEQFF. CDR3 DNA sequence: TGCAGCGTTCTAACGGGTGGGTCCTACGAGCAGTTCTTC.

This clonotype came up once. The V gene is TRBV2, the J gene TRBJ1-3; perhaps TRBD1 as D (5 bases). The germline CDR1 and CDR2 sequences are SNHLY and FYNNEI. V shed 6 bases and J shed 2 bases, with 8 bases lying between them. This CDR3 contains 13 residues. The CDR3 is CASRGDPGNTIYF. For the CDR3, the DNA is TGTGCCAGCAGGGGGGACCCTGGAAACACCATATATTTT. The full variable domain, rest sourced from reference TRBV2 and TRBJ1-3, is EPEVTQTPSHQVTQMGQEVILRCVPISNHLYFYWYRQILGQKVEFLVSFYNNEISEKSEIFDDQFSVERPDGSNFTLKIRSTKLEDSAMYFCASRGDPGNTIYFGEGSWLTVV.